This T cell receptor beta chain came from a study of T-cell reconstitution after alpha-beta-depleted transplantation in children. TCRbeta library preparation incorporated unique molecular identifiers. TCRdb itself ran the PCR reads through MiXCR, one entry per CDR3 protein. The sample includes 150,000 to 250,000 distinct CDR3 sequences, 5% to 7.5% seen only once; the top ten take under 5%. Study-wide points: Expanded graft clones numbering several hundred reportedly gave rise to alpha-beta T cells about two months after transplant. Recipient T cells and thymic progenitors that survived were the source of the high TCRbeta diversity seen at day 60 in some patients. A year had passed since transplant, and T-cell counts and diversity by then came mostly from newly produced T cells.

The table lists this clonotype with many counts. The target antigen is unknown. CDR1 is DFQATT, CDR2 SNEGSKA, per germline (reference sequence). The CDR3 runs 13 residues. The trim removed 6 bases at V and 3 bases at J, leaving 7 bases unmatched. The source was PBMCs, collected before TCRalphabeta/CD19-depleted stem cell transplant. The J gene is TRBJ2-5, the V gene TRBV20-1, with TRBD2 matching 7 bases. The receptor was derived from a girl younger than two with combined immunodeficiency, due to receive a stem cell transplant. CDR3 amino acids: CSADQAGKETQYF. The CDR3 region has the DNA TGCAGTGCGGATCAAGCGGGAAAAGAGACCCAGTACTTC.